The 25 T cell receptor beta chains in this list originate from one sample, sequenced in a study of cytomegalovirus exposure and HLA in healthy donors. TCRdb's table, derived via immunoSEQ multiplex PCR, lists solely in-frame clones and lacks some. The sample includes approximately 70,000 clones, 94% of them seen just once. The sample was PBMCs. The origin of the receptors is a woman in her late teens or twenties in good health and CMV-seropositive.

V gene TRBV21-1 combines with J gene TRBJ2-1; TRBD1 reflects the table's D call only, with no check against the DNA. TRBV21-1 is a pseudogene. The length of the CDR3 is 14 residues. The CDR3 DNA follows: TGTGCCAGCAGCACAGACAGGGGATACAATGAGCAGTTCTTC. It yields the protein CASSTDRGYNEQFF.

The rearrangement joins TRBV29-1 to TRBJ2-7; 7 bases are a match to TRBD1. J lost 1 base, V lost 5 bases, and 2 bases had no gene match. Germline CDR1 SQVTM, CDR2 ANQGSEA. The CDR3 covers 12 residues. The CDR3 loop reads CSVTDRSYEQYF. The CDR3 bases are TGCAGCGTTACGGACAGGTCCTACGAGCAGTACTTC.

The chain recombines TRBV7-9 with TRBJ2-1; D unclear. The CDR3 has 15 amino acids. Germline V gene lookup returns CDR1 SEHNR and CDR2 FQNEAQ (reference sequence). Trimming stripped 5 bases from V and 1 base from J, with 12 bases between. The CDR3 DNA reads TGTGCCAGCAGCCCCCTTTCGCTATCCTACAATGAGCAGTTCTTC. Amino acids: CASSPLSLSYNEQFF.

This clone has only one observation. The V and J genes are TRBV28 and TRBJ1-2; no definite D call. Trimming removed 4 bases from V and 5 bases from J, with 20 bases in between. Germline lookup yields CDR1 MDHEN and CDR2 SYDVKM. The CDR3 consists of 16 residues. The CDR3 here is CASSSSGEDVSYGYTF. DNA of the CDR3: TGTGCCAGCAGTTCCTCCGGGGAAGACGTCTCGTATGGCTACACCTTC.

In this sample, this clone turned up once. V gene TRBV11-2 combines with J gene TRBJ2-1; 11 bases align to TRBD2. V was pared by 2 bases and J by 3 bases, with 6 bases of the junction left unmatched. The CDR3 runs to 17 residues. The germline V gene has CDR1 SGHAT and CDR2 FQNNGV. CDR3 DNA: TGTGCCAGCAGCTTACTTGATGGGACTAGCGGCTACAATGAGCAGTTCTTC. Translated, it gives CASSLLDGTSGYNEQFF.

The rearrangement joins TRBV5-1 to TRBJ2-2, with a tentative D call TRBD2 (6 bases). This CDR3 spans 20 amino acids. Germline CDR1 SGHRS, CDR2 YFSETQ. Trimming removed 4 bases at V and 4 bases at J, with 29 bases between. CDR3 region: CASSTGTYVESWLVTGELFF. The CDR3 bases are TGCGCCAGCAGCACCGGGACTTACGTCGAGTCATGGTTGGTCACCGGGGAGCTGTTTTTT.

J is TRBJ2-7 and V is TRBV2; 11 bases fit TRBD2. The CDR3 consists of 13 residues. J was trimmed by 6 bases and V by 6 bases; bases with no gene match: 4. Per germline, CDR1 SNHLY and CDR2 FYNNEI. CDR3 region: CASSFGLAGEQYF. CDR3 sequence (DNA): TGTGCCAGCAGCTTTGGACTAGCGGGCGAGCAGTACTTC.

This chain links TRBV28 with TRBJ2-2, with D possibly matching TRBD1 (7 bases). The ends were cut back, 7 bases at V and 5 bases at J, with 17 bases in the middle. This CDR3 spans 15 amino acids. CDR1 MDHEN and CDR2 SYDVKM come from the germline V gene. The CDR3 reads CASTPQQGRTGELFF. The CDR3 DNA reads TGTGCCAGCACCCCACAACAGGGGAGGACCGGGGAGCTGTTTTTT.

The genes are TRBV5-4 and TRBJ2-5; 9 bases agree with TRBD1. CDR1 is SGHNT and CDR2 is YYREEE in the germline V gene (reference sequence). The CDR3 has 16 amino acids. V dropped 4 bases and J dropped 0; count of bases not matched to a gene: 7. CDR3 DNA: TGTGCCAGCAGCCCGGGGACAGGGAGGTACCAAGAGACCCAGTACTTC. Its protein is CASSPGTGRYQETQYF.

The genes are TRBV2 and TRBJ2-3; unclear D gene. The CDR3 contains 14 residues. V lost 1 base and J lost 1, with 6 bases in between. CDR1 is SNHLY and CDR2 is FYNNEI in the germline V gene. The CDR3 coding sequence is TGTGCCAGCAGTGAAGACCGGGGCACAGATACGCAGTATTTT. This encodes CASSEDRGTDTQYF. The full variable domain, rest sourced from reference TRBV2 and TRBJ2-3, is EPEVTQTPSHQVTQMGQEVILRCVPISNHLYFYWYRQILGQKVEFLVSFYNNEISEKSEIFDDQFSVERPDGSNFTLKIRSTKLEDSAMYFCASSEDRGTDTQYFGPGTRLTVL.

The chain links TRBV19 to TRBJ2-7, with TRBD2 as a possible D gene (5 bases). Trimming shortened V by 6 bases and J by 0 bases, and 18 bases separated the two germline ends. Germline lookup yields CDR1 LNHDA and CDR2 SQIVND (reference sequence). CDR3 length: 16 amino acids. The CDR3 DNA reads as TGTGCCAGTAGCCCCACTAGGGCGGTAAGCTCCTACGAGCAGTACTTC. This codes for CASSPTRAVSSYEQYF.

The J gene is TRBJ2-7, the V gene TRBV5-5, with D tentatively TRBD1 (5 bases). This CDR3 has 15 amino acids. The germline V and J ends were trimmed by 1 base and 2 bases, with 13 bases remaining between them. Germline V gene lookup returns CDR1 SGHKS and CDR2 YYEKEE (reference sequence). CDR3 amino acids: CASSLRQTQPYEQYF. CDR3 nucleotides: TGTGCCAGCAGCTTGCGACAGACGCAACCCTACGAGCAGTACTTC.

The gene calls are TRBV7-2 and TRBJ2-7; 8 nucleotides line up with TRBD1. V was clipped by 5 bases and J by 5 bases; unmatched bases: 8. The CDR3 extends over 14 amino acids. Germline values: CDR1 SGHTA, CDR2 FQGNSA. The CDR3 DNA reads TGTGCCAGCAGCCAACGGTACAGGGGGGACGAGCAGTACTTC. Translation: CASSQRYRGDEQYF.

CDR3 in amino acids: CASSPWDRVHEQYF. In DNA, the CDR3 is TGTGCCAGCAGCCCATGGGACAGGGTCCACGAGCAGTACTTC. The chain has TRBV9 and TRBJ2-7; 9 nucleotides line up with TRBD1. J gave up 5 bases and V 4 bases, and 7 bases lay outside the gene matches. The germline gives CDR1 SGDLS, CDR2 YYNGEE. The CDR3 consists of 14 residues.

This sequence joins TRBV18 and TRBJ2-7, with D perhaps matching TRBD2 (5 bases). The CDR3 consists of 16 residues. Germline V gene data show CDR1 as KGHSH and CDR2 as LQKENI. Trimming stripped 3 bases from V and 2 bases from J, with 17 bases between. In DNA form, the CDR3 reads TGTGCCAGCTCACCCCCTGGGGAGACGGTACCCTACGAGCAGTACTTC. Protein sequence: CASSPPGETVPYEQYF.

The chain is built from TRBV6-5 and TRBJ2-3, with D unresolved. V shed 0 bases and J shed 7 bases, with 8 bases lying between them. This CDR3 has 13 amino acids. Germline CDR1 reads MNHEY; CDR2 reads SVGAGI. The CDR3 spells CASSYSRSNTQYF. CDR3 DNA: TGTGCCAGCAGTTACTCGCGGAGTAATACGCAGTATTTT.

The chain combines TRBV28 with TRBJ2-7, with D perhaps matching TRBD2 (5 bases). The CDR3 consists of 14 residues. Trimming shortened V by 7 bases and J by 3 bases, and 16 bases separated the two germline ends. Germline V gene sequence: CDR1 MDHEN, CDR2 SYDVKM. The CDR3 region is CASKSGILNYEQYF. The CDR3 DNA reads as TGTGCCAGCAAATCGGGGATCTTAAACTACGAGCAGTACTTC.

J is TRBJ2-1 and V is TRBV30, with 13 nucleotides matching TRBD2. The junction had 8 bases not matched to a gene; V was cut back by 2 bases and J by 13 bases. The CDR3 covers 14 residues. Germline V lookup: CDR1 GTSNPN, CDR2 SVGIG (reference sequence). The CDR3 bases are TGTGCCTGGAGTCCGCGCGGGACTAGCGGGACCCAGTTCTTC. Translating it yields CAWSPRGTSGTQFF.

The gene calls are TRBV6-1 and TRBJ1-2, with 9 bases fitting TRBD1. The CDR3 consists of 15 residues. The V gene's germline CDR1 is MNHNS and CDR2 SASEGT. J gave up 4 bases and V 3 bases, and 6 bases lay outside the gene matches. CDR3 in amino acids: CASSDRTGAIYGYTF. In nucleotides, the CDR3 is TGTGCCAGCAGTGATAGGACAGGGGCTATCTATGGCTACACCTTC.

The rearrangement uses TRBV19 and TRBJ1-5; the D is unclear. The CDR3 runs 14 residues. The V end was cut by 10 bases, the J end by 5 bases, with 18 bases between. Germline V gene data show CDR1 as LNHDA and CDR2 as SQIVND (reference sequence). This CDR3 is CATCVEGSHQPQHF. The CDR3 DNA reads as TGTGCCACCTGCGTAGAGGGCAGTCATCAGCCCCAGCATTTT.

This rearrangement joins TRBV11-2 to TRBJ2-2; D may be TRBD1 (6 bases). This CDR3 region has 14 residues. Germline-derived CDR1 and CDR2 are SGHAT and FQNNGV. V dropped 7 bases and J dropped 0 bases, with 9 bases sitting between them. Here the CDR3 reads CASTRTANTGELFF. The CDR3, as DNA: TGTGCCAGCACCAGGACAGCGAACACCGGGGAGCTGTTTTTT.

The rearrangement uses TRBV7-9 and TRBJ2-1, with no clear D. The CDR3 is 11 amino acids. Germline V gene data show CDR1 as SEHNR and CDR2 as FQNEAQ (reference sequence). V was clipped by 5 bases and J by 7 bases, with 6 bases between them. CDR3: CASSPQNEQFF. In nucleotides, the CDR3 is TGTGCCAGCAGCCCGCAGAATGAGCAGTTCTTC. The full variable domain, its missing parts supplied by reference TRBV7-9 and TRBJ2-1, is DTGVSQNPRHKITKRGQNVTFRCDPISEHNRLYWYRQTLGQGPEFLTYFQNEAQLEKSRLLSDRFSAERPKGSFSTLEIQRTEQGDSAMYLCASSPQNEQFFGPGTRLTVL.

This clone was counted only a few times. The CDR3 protein is CASSGQYDSNQPQHF. The CDR3 DNA reads TGTGCCAGCAGTGGACAGTACGATAGCAATCAGCCCCAGCATTTT. V usage is TRBV2 and J usage is TRBJ1-5; possibly TRBD1 for D (5 bases). V was cut by 4 bases and J by 0 bases, with 10 bases left in between. The CDR3 extends over 15 amino acids. Germline V lookup: CDR1 SNHLY, CDR2 FYNNEI.

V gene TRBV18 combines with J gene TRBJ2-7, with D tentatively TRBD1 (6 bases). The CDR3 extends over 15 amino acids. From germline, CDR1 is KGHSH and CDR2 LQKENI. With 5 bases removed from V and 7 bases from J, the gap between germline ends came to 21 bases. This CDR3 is CASSAGTNLILEQYF. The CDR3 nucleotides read TGTGCCAGCTCAGCCGGGACAAACCTTATCTTGGAGCAGTACTTC.

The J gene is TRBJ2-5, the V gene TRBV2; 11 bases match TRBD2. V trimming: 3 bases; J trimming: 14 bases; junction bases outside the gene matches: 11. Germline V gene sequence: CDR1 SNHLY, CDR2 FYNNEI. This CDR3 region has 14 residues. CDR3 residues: CASSETSGALRVYF. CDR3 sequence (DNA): TGTGCCAGCAGTGAGACTAGCGGGGCGTTAAGAGTTTACTTC.